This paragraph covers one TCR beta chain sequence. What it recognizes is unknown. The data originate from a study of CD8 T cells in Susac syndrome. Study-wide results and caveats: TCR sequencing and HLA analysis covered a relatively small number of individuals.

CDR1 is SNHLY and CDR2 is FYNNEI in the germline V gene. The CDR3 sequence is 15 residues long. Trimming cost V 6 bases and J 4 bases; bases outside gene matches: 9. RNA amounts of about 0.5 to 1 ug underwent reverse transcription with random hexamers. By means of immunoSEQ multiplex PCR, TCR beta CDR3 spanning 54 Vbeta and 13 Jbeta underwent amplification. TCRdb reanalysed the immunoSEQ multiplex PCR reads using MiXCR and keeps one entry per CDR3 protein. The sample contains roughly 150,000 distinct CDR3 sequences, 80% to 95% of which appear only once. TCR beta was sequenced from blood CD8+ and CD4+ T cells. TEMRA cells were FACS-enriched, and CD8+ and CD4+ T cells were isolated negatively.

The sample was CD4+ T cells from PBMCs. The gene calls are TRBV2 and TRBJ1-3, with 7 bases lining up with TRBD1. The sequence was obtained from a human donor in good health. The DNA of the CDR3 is TGTGCCAGCAGGGACAGGTCATACGGGGGAAACACCATATATTTT. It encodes CASRDRSYGGNTIYF.